Here is one T cell receptor (beta chain) with its context. Its antigen is as yet unknown. Between the trimmed V and J ends, which lost 4 bases and 3 bases, there was a span of 13 bases. Germline V gene lookup returns CDR1 KGHSH and CDR2 LQKENI. This CDR3 contains 14 residues. The protocol was immunoSEQ multiplex PCR, while the TCRdb copy is restricted to in-frame clones and leaves out a portion. The repertoire includes around 80,000 clones, roughly 86% of them detected once, and 5% sits in the top ten. This entry comes from a study of OX40 agonist ivuxolimab in advanced cancers. As for the study in general: Eligibility rules accepted prior anti-PD-1, anti-PD-L1 or anti-CTLA-4 therapy, and around 44% had some. Findings and limits, study-wide: Low normalized T-cell clonal expansion was also seen in some nonresponders.

The chain couples TRBV18 to TRBJ2-7; weak D call: TRBD2 (5 bases). Sequenced material: CD4+ or CD8+ T cells sorted from blood, taken in a trial of the OX40 agonist ivuxolimab. The source of this sequence is an adult with an advanced solid tumor such as melanoma, head and neck, liver or kidney cancer. The CDR3 region is CASSRSGLYYEQYF. DNA for the CDR3: TGTGCCAGCTCACGGAGCGGCCTTTACTACGAGCAGTACTTC.